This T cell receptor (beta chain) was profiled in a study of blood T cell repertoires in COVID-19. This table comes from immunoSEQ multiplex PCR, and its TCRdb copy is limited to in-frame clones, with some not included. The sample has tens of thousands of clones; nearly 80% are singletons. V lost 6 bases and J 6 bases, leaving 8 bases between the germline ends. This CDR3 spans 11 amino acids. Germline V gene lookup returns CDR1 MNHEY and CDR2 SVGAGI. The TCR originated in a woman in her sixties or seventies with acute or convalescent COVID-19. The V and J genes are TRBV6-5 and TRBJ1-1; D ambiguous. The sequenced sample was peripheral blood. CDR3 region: CASSPGSEAFF. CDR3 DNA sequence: TGTGCCAGCAGCCCGGGGTCTGAAGCTTTCTTT.